These 16 T cell receptor beta chains were sequenced from one sample in a study of T cells after yellow fever vaccination. TCRdb re-analysed the 5' RACE reads in MiXCR, keeping a single row per CDR3 protein. Of around 300,000 distinct CDR3 sequences listed, 4.1% are singletons. Sequencing was performed on PBMCs, taken 5 days after the yellow fever booster vaccination. These receptors all come from a man aged 18 to 30 who received the YFV17D yellow fever vaccine.

This clonotype was recorded many times. The chain recombines TRBV12-5 with TRBJ1-1; D uncertain. Germline CDR1 is LGHNT and CDR2 is FRNRAP. V lost 6 bases, J lost 7 bases, and 9 bases lay in between. CDR3 length equals 11 residues. The CDR3 sequence: CASGPGIEAFF. CDR3 bases: TGTGCTAGTGGCCCGGGGATTGAAGCTTTCTTT.

This clonotype was seen a few times. The gene calls are TRBV7-2 and TRBJ2-5, with 8 bases fitting TRBD2. V lost 1 base and J lost 4; bases outside the gene matches: 11. The CDR3 runs to 17 residues. CDR1 and CDR2 (germline): SGHTA, FQGNSA. The CDR3 reads CASSLEVWRGEAETQYF. CDR3 DNA sequence: TGTGCCAGCAGCTTAGAGGTCTGGCGGGGGGAGGCAGAGACCCAGTACTTC.

The chain links TRBV5-6 to TRBJ2-1, with D possibly matching TRBD2 (5 bases). Germline lookup yields CDR1 SGHDT and CDR2 YYEEEE. V was pared by 4 bases and J by 8 bases, with 13 bases between. The CDR3 runs 13 residues. In DNA form, the CDR3 reads TGTGCCAGCAGCACTGACTATAGTTATGAGCAGTTCTTC. Amino acids: CASSTDYSYEQFF.

This clonotype has only a few counts. CDR3 nucleotide sequence: TGTGCCAGCTCACCCCGCTGGAACAGGGACGTTTCCTACGAGCAGTACTTC. This codes for CASSPRWNRDVSYEQYF. V gene TRBV18 combines with J gene TRBJ2-7, with D possibly matching TRBD1 (6 bases). The CDR3 has 17 amino acids. V was clipped by 3 bases and J by 1 base, with 19 bases between them. Germline V gene sequence: CDR1 KGHSH, CDR2 LQKENI.

This clonotype was seen a handful of times. This chain joins TRBV5-1 and TRBJ2-3, with no clear D. V shed 1 base and J shed 3 bases, with 6 bases lying between them. CDR1 and CDR2 from the germline V gene are SGHRS and YFSETQ. The CDR3 totals 13 residues. The CDR3 DNA reads as TGCGCCAGCAGCTTGTGGTTTACAGATACGCAGTATTTT. Protein: CASSLWFTDTQYF. Based on the CDR3 plus reference TRBV5-1 and TRBJ2-3, the full variable domain is KAGVTQTPRYLIKTRGQQVTLSCSPISGHRSVSWYQQTPGQGLQFLFEYFSETQRNKGNFPGRFSGRQFSNSRSEMNVSTLELGDSALYLCASSLWFTDTQYFGPGTRLTVL.

V gene TRBV6-5 combines with J gene TRBJ1-1; maybe TRBD1 (5 bases). Germline V CDR1 and CDR2: MNHEY, SVGAGI. This CDR3 contains 13 residues. The germline V and J ends were trimmed by 7 bases and 3 bases, with 12 bases remaining between them. CDR3 in DNA: TGTGCCAGCAAACTTCCAGGGTACACTGAAGCTTTCTTT. It is translated as CASKLPGYTEAFF.

This sequence joins TRBV7-2 and TRBJ2-1, with D possibly being TRBD2 (6 bases). The CDR3 has 16 residues. Germline V gene data show CDR1 as SGHTA and CDR2 as FQGNSA. V was trimmed by 5 bases and J by 2 bases, leaving 16 bases between them. The chain's CDR3 is CASSPAGSSAYNEQFF. Written as DNA, the CDR3 is TGTGCCAGCAGCCCGGCCGGGTCTAGCGCCTACAATGAGCAGTTCTTC.

In this sample, this clonotype turned up many times. This sequence joins TRBV20-1 and TRBJ2-1, with TRBD2 matching 8 bases. The CDR3 length is 15 residues. V was pared by 5 bases and J by 3 bases, with 9 bases of the junction left unmatched. Germline V gives CDR1 DFQATT, CDR2 SNEGSKA (reference sequence). DNA of the CDR3: TGCAGTGCTGCCCGCCGGGGGGGAATCTACAATGAGCAGTTCTTC. Its translation is CSAARRGGIYNEQFF.

Many counts were recorded for this clonotype. V is TRBV7-2 and J is TRBJ2-7, with 10 bases lining up with TRBD1. V lost 5 bases to trimming and J lost 2 bases; unmatched junction nucleotides: 9. CDR3 length: 16 amino acids. The germline V gene has CDR1 SGHTA and CDR2 FQGNSA. CDR3 sequence (DNA): TGTGCCAGCAGCCCCCCCCCGGGACAGGGGCCCTACGAGCAGTACTTC. Translation gives CASSPPPGQGPYEQYF.

This clonotype occurred many times. This chain joins TRBV7-9 and TRBJ2-3, with D perhaps matching TRBD2 (5 bases). CDR3 length equals 12 residues. The V end lost 5 bases, the J end lost 11 bases, and 14 bases lay between the germline ends. Germline V lookup: CDR1 SEHNR, CDR2 FQNEAQ (reference sequence). CDR3 DNA: TGTGCCAGCAGCCTTTCCGGCGAGGGGCAGTATTTT. Its translation is CASSLSGEGQYF.

The chain employs TRBV19 and TRBJ1-3; D unclear. In germline, CDR1 is LNHDA, CDR2 SQIVND (reference sequence). There are 12 residues in the CDR3. Trimming shortened V by 5 bases and J by 8 bases, and 10 bases separated the two germline ends. The CDR3 DNA is TGTGCCAGTAGTCCCCGCGGAGACACCATATATTTT. Its translation is CASSPRGDTIYF.

This clonotype occurred a few times. This CDR3 is CASSYGASSSYEQYF. CDR3 coding DNA: TGTGCCAGCAGTTACGGGGCTAGCAGCTCCTACGAGCAGTACTTC. This sequence joins TRBV6-6 and TRBJ2-7; D may be TRBD1 or TRBD2 (5 bases each). The V end lost 2 bases, the J end lost 0 bases, and 11 bases lay between the germline ends. The CDR3 consists of 15 residues. Germline CDR1 and CDR2: MNHNY and SVGAGI (reference sequence).

This clonotype was seen ten or more times. This rearrangement joins TRBV4-1 to TRBJ1-5, with 12 bases lining up with TRBD1. The CDR3 runs 17 residues. Per germline, CDR1 MGHRA and CDR2 YSYEKL. V gave up 1 base and J gave up 6 bases; unmatched junction bases: 7. The DNA for the CDR3 is TGCGCCAGCAGCCAAGTCTGGGGACAGGGGGCCCGTCAGCCCCAGCATTTT. It codes for CASSQVWGQGARQPQHF.

This clonotype has a count of ten or more. The chain carries TRBV20-1 and TRBJ1-1; D ambiguous. This CDR3 spans 13 amino acids. Trimming pared 5 bases from V and 5 bases from J, leaving 15 bases between. Germline CDR1 DFQATT, CDR2 SNEGSKA (reference sequence). CDR3 sequence reads: CSAARGRGTEAFF. As DNA, the CDR3 is TGCAGTGCTGCCCGGGGTAGAGGTACTGAAGCTTTCTTT.

The chain has TRBV7-6 and TRBJ1-2; TRBD1 agrees at 8 bases. Germline values: CDR1 SGHVS, CDR2 FNYEAQ. Trimming cost V 0 bases and J 4 bases; bases outside gene matches: 4. This CDR3 comprises 15 residues. CDR3 sequence reads: CASSLARQGFYGYTF. CDR3 in DNA: TGTGCCAGCAGCTTAGCGAGACAGGGGTTCTATGGCTACACCTTC. Full variable domain (rest looked up from reference TRBV7-6 and TRBJ1-2): GAGVSQSPRYKVTKRGQDVALRCDPISGHVSLYWYRQALGQGPEFLTYFNYEAQQDKSGLPNDRFSAERPEGSISTLTIQRTEQRDSAMYRCASSLARQGFYGYTFGSGTRLTVV.

Many counts were recorded for this clonotype. This chain links TRBV5-1 with TRBJ1-3, with D unclear. Germline CDR1 SGHRS, CDR2 YFSETQ. The CDR3 length is 13 residues. V was trimmed by 0 bases and J by 2 bases, leaving 3 bases between them. The CDR3 bases are TGCGCCAGCAGCTTGGACACTGGAAACACCATATATTTT. Its translation is CASSLDTGNTIYF.